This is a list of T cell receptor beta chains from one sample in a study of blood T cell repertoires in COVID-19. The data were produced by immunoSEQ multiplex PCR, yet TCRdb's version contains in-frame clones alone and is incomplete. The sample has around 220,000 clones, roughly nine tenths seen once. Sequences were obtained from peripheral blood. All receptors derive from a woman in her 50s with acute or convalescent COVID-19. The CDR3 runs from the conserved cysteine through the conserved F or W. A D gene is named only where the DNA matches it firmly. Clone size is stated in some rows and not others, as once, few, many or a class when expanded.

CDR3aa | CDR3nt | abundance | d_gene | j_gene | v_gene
CASSVRLAGNEDTQYF | TGTGCCAGCAGTGTACGACTAGCGGGAAATGAAGATACGCAGTATTTT | . | TRBD2 | TRBJ2-3 | TRBV2
CASSLEPLADYNEQFF | TGTGCCAGCAGCTTGGAACCCCTAGCGGACTACAATGAGCAGTTCTTC | . | TRBD2 | TRBJ2-1 | TRBV5-4
CASSGGPQGNTIYF | TGTGCCAGTTCCGGGGGGCCGCAAGGAAACACCATATATTTT | . | . | TRBJ1-3 | TRBV25-1
CASSQLAGGSYNEQFF | TGTGCCAGCAGTCAACTAGCGGGGGGCTCCTACAATGAGCAGTTCTTC | . | TRBD2 | TRBJ2-1 | TRBV6-2/TRBV6-3
CASRATGTTTGELFF | TGTGCCAGCAGGGCAACAGGAACCACCACCGGGGAGCTGTTTTTT | . | . | TRBJ2-2 | TRBV27
CASSLDRGNGYTF | TGTGCCAGCAGTTTAGACAGGGGGAATGGCTACACCTTC | . | TRBD1 | TRBJ1-2 | TRBV6-5
CASSTGNEKLFF | TGTGCCAGCAGTACGGGTAATGAAAAACTGTTTTTT | . | . | TRBJ1-4 | TRBV6-5
CASSIRLTSTDTQYF | TGTGCCAGTAGTATCCGACTTACTAGCACAGATACGCAGTATTTT | . | . | TRBJ2-3 | TRBV19
CATSTSVLHEQFF | TGTGCCACCAGTACGAGTGTGCTCCATGAGCAGTTCTTC | . | . | TRBJ2-1 | TRBV24-1
CASIFSGDRYNEQFF | TGTGCCAGCATATTCAGCGGGGACCGCTACAATGAGCAGTTCTTC | . | TRBD2 | TRBJ2-1 | TRBV7-8
CASSLGTSSYNEQFF | TGTGCCAGCAGCTTAGGGACTAGCAGCTACAATGAGCAGTTCTTC | . | TRBD2 | TRBJ2-1 | TRBV27
CAWSFGTGREKLFF | TGTGCCTGGAGTTTCGGGACAGGGCGTGAAAAACTGTTTTTT | . | TRBD1 | TRBJ1-4 | TRBV30
CSASPGSSYNEQFF | TGCAGTGCTAGTCCCGGGAGCTCCTACAATGAGCAGTTCTTC | . | . | TRBJ2-1 | TRBV20-1
CASSADRDGNQPQHF | TGTGCCAGCAGCGCCGACAGGGATGGCAATCAGCCCCAGCATTTT | . | TRBD1 | TRBJ1-5 | TRBV9
CASSLTVRTSGVDTQYF | TGTGCCAGCAGCTTAACTGTTCGGACTAGCGGGGTTGATACGCAGTATTTT | . | TRBD2 | TRBJ2-3 | TRBV9
CAWDRGQWSYEQYF | TGTGCCTGGGACAGGGGGCAGTGGTCCTACGAGCAGTACTTC | . | TRBD1 | TRBJ2-7 | TRBV30
CASSPVGEGGYTF | TGCGCCAGCAGCCCGGTCGGGGAAGGTGGCTACACCTTC | . | . | TRBJ1-2 | TRBV5-1
CASSPRTSGRVNSRETQYF | TGTGCCAGTAGTCCCCGGACTAGCGGGAGGGTAAACTCGCGGGAGACCCAGTACTTC | . | TRBD2 | TRBJ2-5 | TRBV19
CASSLRGGETQYF | TGTGCCAGCAGCCTGCGGGGTGGTGAGACCCAGTACTTC | once | . | TRBJ2-5 | TRBV5-4
CASSQDRLAGWDTQYF | TGCGCCAGCAGCCAAGATCGTCTAGCAGGTTGGGATACGCAGTATTTT | . | . | TRBJ2-3 | TRBV4-3
CASSEAWDSTNHYGYTF | TGTGCCAGCAGTGAAGCTTGGGACAGTACAAATCACTATGGCTACACCTTC | . | TRBD1 | TRBJ1-2 | TRBV6-1
CASSVARGLAEDEQFF | TGTGCCAGCAGCGTAGCAAGAGGACTAGCGGAAGATGAGCAGTTCTTC | . | TRBD2 | TRBJ2-1 | TRBV9
CASSRITGTSGRVGRFF | TGTGCCAGCAGCCGTATAACCGGGACTAGCGGGAGGGTAGGTCGGTTCTTC | . | TRBD2 | TRBJ2-1 | TRBV11-2
CASSRVRVRTEAFF | TGTGCCAGCAGTCGAGTGCGGGTACGCACTGAAGCTTTCTTT | . | . | TRBJ1-1 | TRBV5-8
CASSQVGGAETQYF | TGTGCCAGCAGCCAAGTAGGGGGCGCGGAGACCCAGTACTTC | . | TRBD1 | TRBJ2-5 | TRBV3-1/TRBV3-2
CAWSVVAGDTQYF | TGTGCCTGGAGTGTAGTAGCCGGGGATACGCAGTATTTT | few | . | TRBJ2-3 | TRBV30
CASSGPGLVYEQYF | TGTGCCAGTAGTGGACCGGGACTCGTCTACGAGCAGTACTTC | . | . | TRBJ2-7 | TRBV19
CASSSDRANTGELFF | TGCGCCAGCAGTTCCGACAGGGCGAACACCGGGGAGCTGTTTTTT | . | TRBD1 | TRBJ2-2 | TRBV10-1
CASSQLGGTEAFF | TGTGCCAGCAGCCAACTCGGGGGCACTGAAGCTTTCTTT | . | . | TRBJ1-1 | TRBV6-6
CASSLDQATYNEQFF | TGCGCCAGCAGCTTGGATCAGGCTACCTACAATGAGCAGTTCTTC | . | . | TRBJ2-1 | TRBV5-1
CASSYSSRSGNTIYF | TGTGCCAGCAGTTACTCCTCGAGGTCTGGAAACACCATATATTTT | . | . | TRBJ1-3 | TRBV6-5
CASSLGSGRDNEQFF | TGTGCCAGCAGCCTTGGTAGCGGGCGGGACAATGAGCAGTTCTTC | . | TRBD2 | TRBJ2-1 | TRBV3-1/TRBV3-2
CASSQSLGVDTEAFF | TGCGCCAGCAGCCAGTCTCTAGGGGTTGACACTGAAGCTTTCTTT | . | . | TRBJ1-1 | TRBV4-3
CASSSPRDRHGYTF | TGTGCCAGCAGCTCCCCTCGGGACAGGCATGGCTACACCTTC | few | TRBD1 | TRBJ1-2 | TRBV11-1
CASRPDSTYEQYF | TGTGCCAGCAGGCCGGACAGTACCTACGAGCAGTACTTC | . | . | TRBJ2-7 | TRBV12-3/TRBV12-4
CASSHGTPTGAGVGNEQFF | TGTGCCAGCAGCCACGGGACCCCGACAGGAGCGGGGGTAGGCAATGAGCAGTTCTTC | . | TRBD2 | TRBJ2-1 | TRBV2
CASSVGTGGSYGYTF | TGTGCCAGCAGCGTGGGGACAGGGGGCAGCTATGGCTACACCTTC | . | TRBD1 | TRBJ1-2 | TRBV9
CASSLGPSNTEAFF | TGTGCCAGCAGCTTAGGTCCCTCGAACACTGAAGCTTTCTTT | . | . | TRBJ1-1 | TRBV7-2
CASSLGLAGGSSYEQYF | TGCGCCAGCAGCTTGGGACTAGCGGGGGGAAGCTCCTACGAGCAGTACTTC | . | TRBD2 | TRBJ2-7 | TRBV5-1
CASSHEMNTEAFF | TGTGCCAGCAGTCACGAGATGAACACTGAAGCTTTCTTT | . | . | TRBJ1-1 | TRBV6-5
CASSRTGEAPYEQYF | TGTGCCAGCAGCCGGACAGGGGAGGCCCCCTACGAGCAGTACTTC | . | TRBD1 | TRBJ2-7 | TRBV11-3
CASSQDPGFEQYF | TGCGCCAGCAGCCAAGATCCAGGGTTCGAGCAGTACTTC | . | . | TRBJ2-7 | TRBV4-3
CASSFGQGSSYEQYF | TGCGCCAGCAGCTTTGGACAGGGAAGCTCCTACGAGCAGTACTTC | few | TRBD1 | TRBJ2-7 | TRBV5-1
CASSLGWEGIQYF | TGTGCCAGCAGCTTAGGTTGGGAGGGCATTCAGTACTTC | . | TRBD2 | TRBJ2-4 | TRBV7-2
CASSLQGGGQPQHF | TGCGCCAGCAGCTTACAGGGGGGAGGTCAGCCCCAGCATTTT | . | TRBD1 | TRBJ1-5 | TRBV5-1
CASSLRTESPLHF | TGTGCCAGCAGCCTCCGGACAGAGTCACCCCTCCACTTT | . | . | TRBJ1-6 | TRBV7-3
CASSLVGGLYEQYF | TGCGCCAGCAGCTTGGTGGGAGGGCTCTACGAGCAGTACTTC | . | TRBD2 | TRBJ2-7 | TRBV5-1
CASSESRAGGFYEQYF | TGCGCCAGCAGTGAGTCGCGGGCGGGAGGTTTCTACGAGCAGTACTTC | few | TRBD2 | TRBJ2-7 | TRBV10-1
CASSYTKNTEAFF | TGTGCCAGCAGTTATACAAAGAACACTGAAGCTTTCTTT | many | . | TRBJ1-1 | TRBV6-2/TRBV6-3
CASSLEDRGVNQPQHF | TGTGCCAGCAGCTTGGAGGACAGGGGTGTGAATCAGCCCCAGCATTTT | few | TRBD1 | TRBJ1-5 | TRBV7-8
CASTIGHRYGYTF | TGTGCCAGTACCATCGGACATCGCTATGGCTACACCTTC | . | . | TRBJ1-2 | TRBV19
CAWRPTTPDTQYF | TGTGCCTGGAGACCGACAACCCCAGATACGCAGTATTTT | once | . | TRBJ2-3 | TRBV30
CASSQDRGGTSEKLFF | TGCGCCAGCAGCCAAGATAGGGGGGGGACTAGTGAAAAACTGTTTTTT | . | . | TRBJ1-4 | TRBV4-1
CASSSGGGYGYTF | TGTGCCAGCAGTTCAGGGGGCGGGTATGGCTACACCTTC | . | TRBD1 | TRBJ1-2 | TRBV6-5
CASSTSGGVSGYTF | . | . | . | TRBJ1-2 | TRBV6-5
CASRDSGVNYEQYF | TGTGCCAGTAGGGACTCAGGGGTGAACTACGAGCAGTACTTC | . | . | TRBJ2-7 | TRBV19
CAWSVLQGGGYTF | TGTGCCTGGAGTGTACTGCAGGGTGGGGGCTACACCTTC | . | . | TRBJ1-2 | TRBV30